The 10 T cell receptor beta chains below were found in one sample sequenced in a study of T cells after yellow fever vaccination. MiXCR was run by TCRdb on the 5' RACE reads, yielding one entry per CDR3 protein. The table has under 400,000 distinct CDR3 sequences, around 13% seen once; the top ten hold around 3%. The specimen comprised CD4+ T cells sorted from PBMCs, sampled 15 days after the yellow fever booster vaccination. Every receptor here comes from a man younger than 30 who received the YFV17D yellow fever vaccine.

This clonotype turned up a few times. This chain links TRBV19 with TRBJ2-7; a possible D gene is TRBD1 (5 bases). The CDR3 sequence is 13 residues long. Germline V gives CDR1 LNHDA, CDR2 SQIVND (reference sequence). Trimming removed 2 bases from V and 5 bases from J, with 10 bases in between. CDR3 region: CASSISRANEQYF. CDR3 nucleotides: TGTGCCAGTAGTATAAGCAGGGCGAACGAGCAGTACTTC.

The chain combines TRBV7-2 with TRBJ2-5; 12 bases match TRBD2. Germline V gene lookup returns CDR1 SGHTA and CDR2 FQGNSA. The CDR3 length is 15 residues. Losses at the gene ends were 5 bases for V and 2 bases for J; bases not matched to a gene: 3. The CDR3 DNA reads TGTGCCAGCAGCAAAACTAGCGGGGGGCAAGAGACCCAGTACTTC. The encoded protein is CASSKTSGGQETQYF.

This clonotype was counted at least ten times. The CDR3: CASSAASGGADTQYF. CDR3 in DNA: TGTGCCAGCAGCGCGGCTAGCGGGGGGGCAGATACGCAGTATTTT. This sequence joins TRBV11-2 and TRBJ2-3, with 12 bases that match TRBD2. The CDR3 runs 15 residues. Germline values: CDR1 SGHAT, CDR2 FQNNGV. V shed 5 bases and J 4 bases; nucleotides not matched to a gene: 4.

The CDR3 is CSARISLGQETQYF. The DNA for the CDR3 is TGCAGTGCTAGAATTAGTCTAGGACAAGAGACCCAGTACTTC. The rearrangement joins TRBV20-1 to TRBJ2-5; D unresolved. V was shortened by 2 bases and J by 2 bases, with 12 bases between the two germline ends. Germline CDR1 DFQATT, CDR2 SNEGSKA (reference sequence). The CDR3 spans 14 residues.

The gene calls are TRBV2 and TRBJ2-1; 11 nucleotides match TRBD2. The CDR3 extends over 14 amino acids. CDR1 is SNHLY, CDR2 FYNNEI, per germline. J was trimmed by 5 bases and V by 6 bases; bases with no gene match: 3. CDR3 DNA: TGTGCCAGCAGGGGACTAGCGGACAACAATGAGCAGTTCTTC. It codes for CASRGLADNNEQFF.

The chain joins TRBV10-3 to TRBJ1-5, with D uncertain. Trimming left V 0 bases short and J 10 bases short, with 13 bases between. Germline CDR1 ENHRY, CDR2 SYGVKD. The CDR3 runs to 14 residues. CDR3 sequence: CAISESSGGYPQHF. The CDR3 DNA follows: TGTGCCATCAGTGAGTCTTCTGGCGGGTATCCCCAGCATTTT.

This clonotype was detected a few times. The V and J genes are TRBV5-1 and TRBJ2-6, with 10 bases aligning to TRBD1. The CDR3 is 17 amino acids. The germline gives CDR1 SGHRS, CDR2 YFSETQ. J gave up 4 bases and V 2 bases, and 6 bases lay outside the gene matches. CDR3 in amino acids: CASSFRDRGSGANVLTF. The DNA of the CDR3 is TGCGCCAGCAGCTTCCGGGACAGGGGCTCAGGGGCCAACGTCCTGACTTTC.

V is TRBV5-1 and J is TRBJ1-1; 7 positions match TRBD1. The CDR3 spans 14 residues. The V segment lost 0 bases and the J segment 4 bases; nucleotides outside the gene matches: 3. CDR1 SGHRS and CDR2 YFSETQ come from the germline V gene. CDR3 residues: CASSLEDRATEAFF. The CDR3 DNA follows: TGCGCCAGCAGCTTGGAAGACAGGGCCACTGAAGCTTTCTTT. Using reference TRBV5-1 and TRBJ1-1 for the parts outside the CDR3, the full variable domain is KAGVTQTPRYLIKTRGQQVTLSCSPISGHRSVSWYQQTPGQGLQFLFEYFSETQRNKGNFPGRFSGRQFSNSRSEMNVSTLELGDSALYLCASSLEDRATEAFFGQGTRLTVV.

The table lists this clonotype with a few counts. Its ends do not fully match the called genes, so a read error is possible. The V and J genes are TRBV6-1 and TRBJ2-5, with 7 bases matching TRBD2. The V gene's germline CDR1 is MNHNS and CDR2 SASEGT. This CDR3 is 13 amino acids long. The CDR3, as DNA: TGTGCCAGCAGTGAGGGGGGTAACAGGCGGGGGAACTTC. It encodes CASSEGGNRRGNF.

In its sample, this clonotype was seen many times. V is TRBV27 and J is TRBJ1-6, with D perhaps TRBD1 (5 bases). The CDR3 runs 16 residues. The ends were cut back, 0 bases at V and 4 bases at J, with 10 bases in the middle. Germline V lookup: CDR1 MNHEY, CDR2 SMNVEV (reference sequence). Here the CDR3 DNA reads TGTGCCAGCAGTTTATCCCCAGGGTGGTATAATTCACCCCTCCACTTT. As protein: CASSLSPGWYNSPLHF.